This T cell receptor beta chain stems from a study of blood T cell repertoires in COVID-19. Profiled with immunoSEQ multiplex PCR; TCRdb holds only in-frame clones, not every one. The sample records 300,000 to 350,000 clones, more than 90% being singletons. The ends were cut back, 0 bases at V and 2 bases at J, with 5 bases in the middle. Germline assignment: CDR1 SGHRS and CDR2 YFSETQ. The CDR3 is 13 amino acids. This clone occurred a few times. The rearrangement links TRBV5-1 to TRBJ1-1; no reliable D call. Sequences were obtained from PBMCs or T cells enriched from blood (not recorded which). The sequence was collected from a woman aged 25-40 years who had been exposed to COVID-19. This CDR3 reads CASSLDSNTEAFF. For the CDR3, the DNA is TGCGCCAGCAGCTTGGACAGTAACACTGAAGCTTTCTTT.